This T cell receptor beta chain was captured in a study of blood T cell repertoires in COVID-19. Study information: The samples span acute and convalescent COVID-19 from the United States, Italy and Spain. PBMCs, B-cell-depleted T cells, or T cells provided the cDNA or gDNA that made up the material.

In the study's own analysis: Amplification of reference gene primers was used by the study to estimate nucleated cell counts. Sequencing used immunoSEQ multiplex PCR; TCRdb keeps in-frame clones, though not all of them. V, J and clone size are taken as reported in that table, and D and trimming were inferred from the DNA itself. Among 95,000 to 150,000 clones listed, about four fifths were seen once. V lost 0 bases and J lost 8, with 20 bases in between. CDR3 size: 16 residues. Germline CDR1 reads SGHRS; CDR2 reads YFSETQ. The sequencing sample was made of peripheral blood. This chain links TRBV5-1 with TRBJ1-2; TRBD1 might be the D (5 bases). The sequence derives from a man in his fifties or sixties with active or convalescent COVID-19. The CDR3 DNA reads as TGCGCCAGCAGCTTGGAAAAACCCCACCTCGGGGGAGGCTACACCTTC. It specifies CASSLEKPHLGGGYTF.